A selection of T cell receptor beta chains follows, all from one sample in a study of blood T cells in healthy people across ages. Via MiXCR, TCRdb re-called the 5' RACE reads, giving one row per CDR3 protein. The table lists around 1.5 million distinct CDR3 sequences, 42% of them singletons. Material: blood. The receptors originated from a woman in her late teens or twenties in good health. CDR3s include the opening cysteine and the closing phenylalanine or tryptophan. The D gene is left open where the match is weak. The size field is filled for only some rows; it gives once, few, many or a size class.

TGTGCCAGCAGCACCCGGGGGACAGGGATATCCTACGAGCAGTACTTC	CASSTRGTGISYEQYF	few	TRBD1	TRBV7-6	TRBJ2-7
TGTGCCAGCAGCGTAGGGTGGGGAGGCACAGATACGCAGTATTTT	CASSVGWGGTDTQYF	-	-	TRBV9	TRBJ2-3
TGTGCCAGCAGATCCTCCCCCGATATGCAGTATTTT	CASRSSPDMQYF	-	-	TRBV7-9	TRBJ2-3
TGTGCCAGCAGTTTAGGTGGGAGGGGCAATGAGCAGTTCTTC	CASSLGGRGNEQFF	many	TRBD2	TRBV7-2	TRBJ2-1
TGTGCCAGCAGTTACGGCCCTCCAGCGGGGGTTACCGCTAGCACAGATACGCAGTATTTT	CASSYGPPAGVTASTDTQYF	-	TRBD2	TRBV6-5	TRBJ2-3
TGCAGTGGCTGGCGGGGCTCCTACGGGCAGTACTTC	CSGWRGSYGQYF	-	-	TRBV20-1	TRBJ2-7
TGTGCCAGCAGTGCCCCACCAGGGAATACGCAGTATTTT	CASSAPPGNTQYF	few	-	TRBV12-3/TRBV12-4	TRBJ2-3
TGTGCCAGCAGGGATCAGGGGAAGAACACCGGGGAGCTGTTTTTT	CASRDQGKNTGELFF	-	-	TRBV25-1	TRBJ2-2
TGTGCCGCCAGAACCGGGACTAGGGGGGCCCAGTTCTTC	CAARTGTRGAQFF	-	TRBD2	TRBV10-3	TRBJ2-1
TGTGCCATCAGTGAAGGACAGCCTAACGAGCAGTACTTC	CAISEGQPNEQYF	-	-	TRBV10-3	TRBJ2-7
TGTGCCACAAAAAGAGCACGGGACAGGGTATCGAACACTGAAGCTTTCTTT	CATKRARDRVSNTEAFF	-	TRBD1	TRBV28	TRBJ1-1
TGTGCCAGCAGCTCCGGACAGGGGGCTTGGGGCCACACCTTC	CASSSGQGAWGHTF	-	TRBD1	TRBV7-2	TRBJ1-2
TGTGCCAGCAGTTTTATCGTGGGTTGGAATGAGCAGTTCTTC	CASSFIVGWNEQFF	-	-	TRBV12-3/TRBV12-4	TRBJ2-1
TGTGCCAGCGTCAGACGGAACTCCTACGAGCAGTACTTC	CASVRRNSYEQYF	-	-	TRBV28	TRBJ2-7
TGCGCCAGCAGCTTTATCCAACAAGAGACCCAGTACTTC	CASSFIQQETQYF	few	-	TRBV5-1	TRBJ2-5
TGTGCCACAGGACAGGGTATGCAAGATACGCAGTATTTT	CATGQGMQDTQYF	few	TRBD1	TRBV24-1	TRBJ2-3
TGTGCCACCAGTGATCCCACACCCGGGACTAACCAAGAGACCCAGTACTTC	CATSDPTPGTNQETQYF	-	TRBD2	TRBV24-1	TRBJ2-5
TGCGCCAGCAGCTTGGGTATAGGGGGCCTTATTTCCTACGAGCAGTACTTC	CASSLGIGGLISYEQYF	-	TRBD1	TRBV5-1	TRBJ2-7
TGTGCCAGCAGTTTGGGACAGGCCTACGAAAAACTGTTTTTT	CASSLGQAYEKLFF	-	TRBD1	TRBV6-6	TRBJ1-4
TGCGCCAGCAGCCCGGGACTAGCGGGAGTATATACAGATACGCAGTATTTT	CASSPGLAGVYTDTQYF	once	TRBD2	TRBV5-1	TRBJ2-3
TGTGCCAGCATCGACGGGCAAGGTAATCAGCCCCAGCATTTT	CASIDGQGNQPQHF	few	-	TRBV2	TRBJ1-5
TGCAGTGCTACGGTGGGGACCCCAGGACGAGGTGGCTACACCTTC	CSATVGTPGRGGYTF	-	-	TRBV20-1	TRBJ1-2
TGTGCCAGCAGTCCTGGGACTAGCGGCCCCAGCGCTTACGAGCAGTACTTC	CASSPGTSGPSAYEQYF	-	TRBD2	TRBV12-3/TRBV12-4	TRBJ2-7
TGTGCCTGGAGTCTTGCGGGCGGCTACACCTTC	CAWSLAGGYTF	-	-	TRBV30	TRBJ1-2
TGTGCCAGCACCTACGGGTCTAGCGGTGGGGCGGCTGAGCAGTTCTTC	CASTYGSSGGAAEQFF	-	TRBD2	TRBV6-5	TRBJ2-1
TGCGCCAGCAGCTTGGTCGGGCAGGCCTCCTACGAGCAGTACTTC	CASSLVGQASYEQYF	few	-	TRBV5-1	TRBJ2-7
TGTGCCAGCATCATGGACGGGTTCGGTGGCTACACCTTC	CASIMDGFGGYTF	-	-	TRBV12-3/TRBV12-4	TRBJ1-2
TGTGCCATCAGTCCCCAGGGACAGCCAGGAAACATTCAGTACTTC	CAISPQGQPGNIQYF	few	TRBD1	TRBV10-3	TRBJ2-4
TGTGCCAGCAGCCCAGATACGTCCCCCGGGGAGTATTTT	CASSPDTSPGEYF	-	-	TRBV3-1	TRBJ2-3
TGTGCCAGCAGTTTATTGGGTTCGGACGGGGTATATAGCAATCAGCCCCAGCATTTT	CASSLLGSDGVYSNQPQHF	-	-	TRBV28	TRBJ1-5
TGCAGTGTTCCCCCCCCGCTTATCACAGATACGCAGTATTTT	CSVPPPLITDTQYF	-	-	TRBV20-1	TRBJ2-3
TGTGCCAGCAGGAGAGTTCGCACAGACGTCTATGGCTACACCTTC	CASRRVRTDVYGYTF	-	-	TRBV6-1	TRBJ1-2
TGCAGTGCTAGATCCCAGACAGGGGCCCCCTACAATGAGCAGTACTTC	CSARSQTGAPYNEQYF	-	TRBD1	TRBV20-1	TRBJ2-7
TGTGCCAGCAGCCAAGAATGGCCTAGCGGCAAAGAGACCCAGTACTTC	CASSQEWPSGKETQYF	few	TRBD2	TRBV4-2	TRBJ2-5
TGTGCCAGCAGCTTAGTAGGGACTAGCGTCTGGTACTTC	CASSLVGTSVWYF	-	TRBD2	TRBV7-2	TRBJ2-7
TGTGCCAGCAGTTTCGACGGGACGGGGGATCACACAGATACGCAGTATTTT	CASSFDGTGDHTDTQYF	-	-	TRBV5-7	TRBJ2-3
TGTGCCAGCAGCCAAGATCTAAGTCTCCAGCAGTACTTC	CASSQDLSLQQYF	once	-	TRBV3-1	TRBJ2-5
TGCGCCAGCAGCCAAGGGACAACGGGAGGGCCCTGGGAGCAGTTCTTC	CASSQGTTGGPWEQFF	-	TRBD2	TRBV4-1	TRBJ2-1
TGTGCCAGCAGCCCAATAGCGGGGGGTCAAGAGACCCAGTACTTC	CASSPIAGGQETQYF	few	TRBD2	TRBV7-2	TRBJ2-5
TGCGCCAGCAGCCTCGCGATCCCTGGCTATGGCTACACCTTC	CASSLAIPGYGYTF	-	-	TRBV5-1	TRBJ1-2
TGTGCCAGCAGGATAACAGGGGGTCCTGTCACTGGGGCCAGCGTCCTGACTTTC	CASRITGGPVTGASVLTF	-	TRBD1	TRBV6-1	TRBJ2-6
TGCGCCAGCAGCCAATGGACTAGCGGGAGAGGTAATGAGCAGTTCTTC	CASSQWTSGRGNEQFF	-	TRBD2	TRBV4-1	TRBJ2-1
TGTGCCAGCAGCTTAGGTGGCGGGGGGGCCGGTGAGACCCTGTACTTC	CASSLGGGGAGETLYF	-	TRBD2	TRBV7-2	TRBJ2-5
TGTGCCAGCAGCCCGGCATGGGGACAGGGGGACTACGAGCAGTACTTC	CASSPAWGQGDYEQYF	-	TRBD1	TRBV13	TRBJ2-7
TGTGCCAGCAGCCCGTTGGGCCGGGGCACTGAAGCTTTCTTT	CASSPLGRGTEAFF	-	-	TRBV7-3	TRBJ1-1
TGTGCCAGCAGTCGAGGACTAGCGGGAGGAGGCAATGAGCAGTACTTC	CASSRGLAGGGNEQYF	few	TRBD2	TRBV7-2	TRBJ2-5
TGTGCCAGCAGTTATTGGGATACCCGGGAGACCCAGTACTTC	CASSYWDTRETQYF	-	-	TRBV6-5	TRBJ2-5
TGCGCCAGCAGCCCCGGACAGGCTTACGTCTACGAGCAGTACTTC	CASSPGQAYVYEQYF	-	TRBD1	TRBV10-1	TRBJ2-7
TGTGCCACCTTAGCGGGAGGGATAAACACCGGGGAGCTGTTTTTT	CATLAGGINTGELFF	-	TRBD2	TRBV27	TRBJ2-2